What follows is one T cell receptor beta chain and its context. What it recognizes is unknown. Germline CDR1 and CDR2: MRHNA and SNTAGT. CDR3 length: 13 amino acids. Between the trimmed V and J ends, which lost 6 bases and 3 bases, there was a span of 11 bases. The PCR made use of 60 Vbeta and 13 Jbeta primers. Sequencing was performed with immunoSEQ multiplex PCR; in TCRdb, only in-frame clones are kept and a portion is missing. The sample lists more than 85,000 clones; 60% to 80% were seen once. The record originates from a study of cytomegalovirus exposure and HLA in healthy donors. In the study overall: Early released data had about 80 million unique TCRs, all coming from HLA-typed donors. Regarding the study as a whole: Later, an analysis found that common viral pathogens appeared to be linked with several of the most significant clusters. A later analysis showed that HLA-associated TCR beta chains had undergone more clonal expansion than equally common others.

The receptor's source is a woman aged 50 to 60 in good health and CMV-seropositive. Sequenced input: PBMCs. The V gene is TRBV6-4, the J gene TRBJ1-2; maybe TRBD1 (5 bases). The CDR3 DNA is TGTGCCAGCAGCGGGGGTCAGGACTATGGCTACACCTTC. Translated: CASSGGQDYGYTF.